This T cell receptor beta chain was identified in a study of cytomegalovirus exposure and HLA in healthy donors (dated by TCRdb to 2015 to 2018). Broadly, across the study: An earlier analysis of 587 of the donors reported approximately 300 Gb of sequence data and 117 million unique TCR beta sequences from some 180 million T cells. Several DR-DQ haplotypes were treated as single units for association and clustering because of strong linkage in the cohort. Rather than drawing on any new phenotypic data, the later analysis identified candidate immune exposures from TCR beta sequences and the way those sequences occurred across donors. The study profiled the T cell repertoires of about 640 subjects by immunosequencing and related them to cytomegalovirus serostatus. A later genetic analysis took genome-wide SNP genotypes for 398 of the 666 donors and used that subset as a discovery cohort. Across about 370 genotyped donors of the cohort, an average of approximately 240,000 unique TCR beta nucleotide sequences per donor were sequenced, and approximately 17% of those sequences were non-productive. The study aimed to test whether cataloging public T cell receptors could reveal signatures of past pathogen exposure. A later analysis re-examined previously published TCR beta repertoires from more than 600 donors and added high-resolution HLA genotyping to investigate patterns of TCR occurrence. Of the roughly 430 genotyped donors, around 81% fell in the genetic ancestry cluster associated with self-reported Caucasian donors. Donor age, sex, ethnicity and CMV serostatus were collected together with the repertoire data. High-throughput TCR immunosequencing, statistical association of individual TCRs with disease status, and machine learning were combined to predict cytomegalovirus infection status. To decide whether each TCR beta V gene segment behaved as functional or pseudogenic, an earlier analysis of fewer than 750 of the donors relied on high-throughput TCR beta sequencing. Roughly 300 gigabases of sequencing data and roughly 90 million unique TCR sequences were included in an early release covering around 600 HLA-typed donors. Typing coverage differed by locus: A, B, C, DRB1 and DQB1 were typed in about 629-640 donors, DQA1 in about 500, DPA1 in some 600, and DPB1 in 400 to 480. Every repertoire in the discovery cohort had been generated on one and the same sequencing platform. Class I and class II HLA loci were covered by the typing at four-digit resolution. Along with the approximately 670-subject first cohort, a separate validation cohort of 120 different subjects was used. The research as a whole found: According to the authors, the approach could potentially be generalized to other disease states and immunological phenotypes. A later genetic analysis associated a missense DCLRE1C variant with V-gene and J-gene trimming of TCR beta chains, and an independent cohort replicated the association. A cluster of highly shared sequence variants was judged likely to represent a technical artifact of the sequencing pipeline. In a later genetic analysis, fewer N-insertions in productive TCRs were reported among donors in an Asian-associated ancestry cluster than the 666-donor mean. In vitro tests confirmed that a few of the cytomegalovirus-associated TCR beta chains recognize cytomegalovirus antigens. The earlier analysis of approximately 560 of the donors excluded around 17 rarely observed V segments, including chromosome 9 orphons, because counts were too low. Because some donors lacked HLA typing at each locus, the association tests relied only on the typed subset. Cytomegalovirus status was reported to be diagnosed by the classifier with high specificity and sensitivity in both the original and validation cohorts. Correlated functional status among segregating V segments might be attributable to linkage disequilibrium, but an unknown experimental factor could not be ruled out. When HLA alleles, especially DR and DQ, strongly co-occurred, TCR associations were difficult to assign to individual alleles. Most TCR sequences were observed very rarely across donors, whereas some public TCRs were present in many individuals. In a later analysis, TCR association rates were found to vary across HLA loci, with the most associated TCRs seen for DRB1 alleles and the fewest for HLA-C alleles. A later analysis associated roughly 17,000 TCR beta sequences with specific HLA alleles at a false discovery rate of 0.05. According to a later analysis, parvovirus B19, influenza, CMV and Epstein-Barr virus appeared linked to several top co-occurrence clusters. A further reported finding was that TCR beta sequences accurately predicted the HLA-A and HLA-B alleles for most subjects in the first cohort. Some IMGT-functional V segments, including TRBV6-2 and TRBV6-3, could not be told apart with the 87-base-pair reads, so those segments were excluded. In a later analysis, HLA-associated TCR beta chains were found to be more clonally expanded and to have lower generation probabilities than equally common non-associated chains. The presence/absence analyses assumed that sequencing depth was roughly uniform across donors, and that assumption may not be true. In a later analysis, most CMV-associated TCR beta chains were found to appear HLA-restricted, with HLA associations seemingly driven largely by CMV exposure. In this cohort, only TCR beta chains were sequenced, and detectable features were limited by the absence of alpha or paired-chain data. Broadly in line with IMGT annotations, most TCR beta V segments showed up in productive rearrangements about 90% or about 30% of the time in an earlier analysis of around 550 of the donors. CMV serostatus was the only immune exposure information available for the cohort. In the study, around 150 TCR beta chains were listed as associated with cytomegalovirus.

The cohort comprised around 700 healthy bone marrow donors. All cohort members were sampled while nominally healthy, although unrecorded immune exposures were likely present. The donor was CMV seronegative and belonged to the group of 352 seronegative cohort members. A peripheral blood sample was provided by each donor, and peripheral blood mononuclear cells were used for TCR beta sequencing. Genomic DNA was extracted from the blood cell samples with the Qiagen DNeasy Blood Extraction Kit. V was cut back by 6 bases and J by 8 bases, leaving a gap of 17 bases between them. Sequences SGDLS (CDR1) and YYNGEE (CDR2) are obtained from the germline V gene. From the cysteine through the phenylalanine, the CDR3 covers 13 amino acids. CDR3 DNA is the only sequence kept; it has 39 bases, read in frame from the first base. Libraries were prepared through the immunoSEQ multiplex PCR assay. For the multiplex PCR, a mixture combining 60 forward primers for TCR Vbeta segments and 13 reverse primers for TCR Jbeta segments was used. Amplification of the CDR3 region of rearranged TCR beta genes was performed with a multiplex PCR assay on genomic DNA. The amplified TCR beta libraries were sequenced on the Illumina HiSeq System as 87-base-pair reads. Under the source paper's analysis protocol: Across the 500 to 750 repertoires, a later analysis counted tens of millions of unique TCR beta chains, 9 million to 14 million of which were shared by at least two donors. To remove PCR and sequencing errors, raw reads were error-corrected and collapsed into unique sequences using a nearest-neighbor algorithm that merged closely related sequences. To assign V, D and J gene segments, CDR3 sequences were aligned to IMGT reference sequences. For a sequence to be retained, at least a six-nucleotide match to both a V gene segment and a J gene segment was required. Rearrangements were called productive when the CDR3 lacked stop codons and stayed in frame with V and J; all others were non-productive. CDR3 was defined according to IMGT convention as the region running from the second conserved V-encoded cysteine to the conserved J-encoded phenylalanine. In an earlier analysis of around 540 of the donors, sequences lacking an unambiguous match to a single V gene segment were excluded. An earlier analysis of some 500 of the donors classified V segments as functional when productive rearrangements were above 56.7% and as segregating when the standard deviation between donors was above 5%. To diagnose cytomegalovirus status from the catalog of TCR beta chain sequences, a statistical classification framework was built. In a later analysis, V and J genes were assigned by comparing TCR nucleotide sequences against IMGT/GENE-DB human TR gene sequences. Using the TCRdist pipeline, a later analysis assigned CDR3 sequences along with most-parsimonious VDJ recombination scenarios. In a later analysis, each TCR beta chain was defined by its CDR3 amino acid sequence together with its V-gene family, and reads without a unique V-gene family were excluded. A later analysis removed roughly 590 highly shared, low-generation-probability nucleotide sequences to deal with suspected cross-contamination and a sequencing artifact. In a later analysis, a clonal expansion index was calculated for each public chain from normalized within-repertoire ranks of inferred template counts. In a later analysis, generation probabilities were computed using a VDJ recombination model fitted to out-of-frame rearrangements, and the results were checked against IGoR. In a later analysis, hypergeometric tests were used to score TCR-TCR, TCR-HLA and TCR-CMV co-occurrence, with a repertoire-size bias correction applied to TCR pairs. In a later analysis, false discovery rates were estimated by permuting HLA or CMV assignments 20 times. In a later analysis, co-occurring TCRs were grouped with DBSCAN, and TCRdist sequence similarity was added when clustering was performed within HLA-allele-positive subsets. Co-occurrence clustering excluded repertoires with fewer than 30,000 or more than 120,000 public chains, plus five with anomalous nucleotide sharing. As stored in TCRdb, this immuneACCESS dataset retains in-frame rearrangements with V and J assigned. A fraction of the clones does not appear; measured against another copy, unresolved V genes explain less than half of the discrepancy, and the remainder lacks a known reason. From that table come the V and J calls and clone size; the DNA was used to work out D and trimming. The sample table contains 60,000 or so clones; only one count was recorded for roughly 80% of them. The ten largest clonotypes hold about 1.5% of the sample.

About this clone: It has no known antigen specificity. No qualities accompany the bases; no much larger clone lies one base away.

The sequencing input was PBMCs. The TCR was taken from a middle-aged man in good health and CMV-seronegative. Recombination linked TRBV9 to TRBJ1-2; matching of 5 bases hints at TRBD1 as the D gene. The sequenced DNA is TGTGCCAGCACCCGGGGGGAATTCGGCGGCTACACCTTC. This codes for CASTRGEFGGYTF.